A single sample is the source of the 11 T cell receptor beta chains below, sequenced in a study of CD8 T cells in Susac syndrome. RNA amounts of about 0.5 to 1 ug underwent reverse transcription with random hexamers. TCRdb re-analysed the immunoSEQ multiplex PCR reads in MiXCR, keeping a single row per CDR3 protein. This sample yields around 230,000 distinct CDR3 sequences, of which 96% are seen a single time; less than 0.11% belongs to the top ten. Sequencing was carried out using CD4+ T cells from PBMCs. These receptors were obtained from a human donor with Susac syndrome.

The V call is TRBV2, the J call TRBJ2-7; no definite D call. V was cut by 7 bases and J by 2 bases, with 18 bases left in between. Germline CDR1 SNHLY, CDR2 FYNNEI. This CDR3 spans 15 amino acids. In DNA form, the CDR3 reads TGTGCCAGCACCCAGACCCCCTCCGGCACCTACGAGCAGTACTTC. Its protein is CASTQTPSGTYEQYF.

CDR3 bases: TGTGCCAGCAGGCTTAGCGGGAGGAATGAGCAGTTCTTC. The encoded protein is CASRLSGRNEQFF. This chain uses TRBV27 with TRBJ2-1; 10 nucleotides align to TRBD2. There are 13 residues in the CDR3. V dropped 6 bases and J dropped 7; count of bases not matched to a gene: 3. Germline assignment: CDR1 MNHEY and CDR2 SMNVEV (reference sequence).

The rearrangement joins TRBV29-1 to TRBJ1-1; TRBD1 might be the D (5 bases). Trimming pared 7 bases from V and 1 base from J, leaving 19 bases between. CDR3 length: 15 amino acids. The germline gives CDR1 SQVTM, CDR2 ANQGSEA. CDR3 in DNA: TGCAGCGCCCTAGGTGGGGCCAACGGGAACACTGAAGCTTTCTTT. Its translation is CSALGGANGNTEAFF.

The chain is built from TRBV9 and TRBJ2-1; 9 positions match TRBD1. From germline, CDR1 is SGDLS and CDR2 YYNGEE. V shed 0 bases and J 9 bases; nucleotides not matched to a gene: 10. This CDR3 comprises 16 residues. The CDR3 coding sequence is TGTGCCAGCAGCGTAGCTGCGGGACAGGGTAGGGCTGAGCAGTTCTTC. Protein product: CASSVAAGQGRAEQFF.

This chain links TRBV12-3 or TRBV12-4 with TRBJ2-1, with D perhaps being TRBD1 or TRBD2 (5 bases each). Trimming stripped 4 bases from V and 6 bases from J, with 19 bases between. This CDR3 comprises 16 residues. The CDR3 bases are TGTGCCAGCAGTTGGCTGGGTGTCAGGGCGGGCAATGAGCAGTTCTTC. This sequence encodes CASSWLGVRAGNEQFF.

The chain joins TRBV7-9 to TRBJ2-1; D perhaps matches TRBD2 (6 bases). V lost 5 bases and J 7 bases, leaving 21 bases between the germline ends. Germline CDR1 and CDR2: SEHNR and FQNEAQ (reference sequence). This CDR3 has 16 amino acids. Here the CDR3 reads CASSNMERPRENEQFF. The CDR3 DNA follows: TGTGCCAGCAGCAATATGGAGAGGCCACGGGAGAATGAGCAGTTCTTC.

The chain has TRBV18 and TRBJ2-1; D perhaps matches TRBD2 (6 bases). Germline V gives CDR1 KGHSH, CDR2 LQKENI. Trimming took off 2 bases at V and 7 bases at J, with 15 bases between the two ends. The CDR3 is made up of 15 amino acids. CDR3: CASSPSFLARNEQFF. Here the CDR3 DNA reads TGTGCCAGCTCACCAAGCTTTCTAGCGCGGAATGAGCAGTTCTTC.

The J gene is TRBJ2-5, the V gene TRBV3-1; 7 positions agree with TRBD1. Germline trimming cut 4 bases from V and 0 bases from J; bases unmatched to any gene: 5. Germline CDR1 LGHDT, CDR2 YNNKEL (reference sequence). This CDR3 region has 15 residues. The CDR3 loop is CASSLTGPYQETQYF. The DNA of the CDR3 is TGTGCCAGCAGCCTGACAGGGCCGTACCAAGAGACCCAGTACTTC.

This clonotype was seen just once. The chain has TRBV29-1 and TRBJ2-1, with 7 bases lining up with TRBD1. This CDR3 region has 13 residues. With 8 bases clipped from V and 9 bases from J, the junction kept 13 bases outside the gene matches. Germline CDR1 is SQVTM and CDR2 is ANQGSEA. The CDR3 reads CSSGTAPPGEQFF. The CDR3 coding sequence is TGCAGCAGTGGGACAGCCCCCCCGGGTGAGCAGTTCTTC.

This clonotype was seen once. V gene TRBV24-1 combines with J gene TRBJ2-6; TRBD1 might be the D (6 bases). Germline loops: CDR1 KGHDR, CDR2 SFDVKD. The V gene lost 7 bases and the J gene lost 0 bases, with 9 bases spanning the gap. This CDR3 is built from 15 residues. The CDR3 DNA is TGTGCCACCAGGGACAGCGACTCTGGGGCCAACGTCCTGACTTTC. This encodes CATRDSDSGANVLTF.

The J gene is TRBJ2-1, the V gene TRBV15; 12 bases align to TRBD2. The germline V gene has CDR1 LNHNV and CDR2 YYDKDF (reference sequence). The junction had 2 bases not matched to a gene; V was cut back by 8 bases and J by 6 bases. The CDR3 spans 13 residues. The CDR3 loop reads CATSSGRANEQFF. DNA for the CDR3: TGTGCCACCTCTAGCGGGAGGGCCAATGAGCAGTTCTTC.